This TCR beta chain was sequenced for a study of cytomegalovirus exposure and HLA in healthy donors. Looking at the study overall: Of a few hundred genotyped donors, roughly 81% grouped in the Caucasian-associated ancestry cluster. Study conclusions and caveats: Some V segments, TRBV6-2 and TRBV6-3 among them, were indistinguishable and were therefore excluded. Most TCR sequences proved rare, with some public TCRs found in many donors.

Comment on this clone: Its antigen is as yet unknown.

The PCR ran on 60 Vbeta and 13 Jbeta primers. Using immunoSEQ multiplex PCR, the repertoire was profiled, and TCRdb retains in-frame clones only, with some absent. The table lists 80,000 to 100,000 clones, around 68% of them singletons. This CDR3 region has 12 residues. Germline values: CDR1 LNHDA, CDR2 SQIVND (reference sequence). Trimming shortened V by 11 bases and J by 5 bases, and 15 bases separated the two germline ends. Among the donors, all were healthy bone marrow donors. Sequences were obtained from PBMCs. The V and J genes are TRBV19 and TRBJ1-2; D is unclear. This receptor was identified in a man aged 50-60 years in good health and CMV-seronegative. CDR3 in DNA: TGTGCCCAAGCGGCAGTTACTTATGGCTACACCTTC. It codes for CAQAAVTYGYTF.